Below, 22 T cell receptor beta chains from the same sample are listed, as sequenced in a study of spatial heterogeneity in lung cancer. TCRdb called the 5' RACE reads again in MiXCR, with one record for every CDR3 protein. The profile covers roughly 29,000 distinct CDR3 sequences, with roughly 5.4% appearing a single time and roughly 26% taken by the ten largest. Regarding time point: blood at routine non-recurrence follow-up after resection. Source: PBMCs, taken at follow-up. These receptor sequences come from a female donor with early-stage non-small cell lung cancer.

This clonotype has at least ten counts. The V gene is TRBV6-4, the J gene TRBJ2-1, with TRBD2 as a possible D gene (6 bases). This CDR3 region has 13 residues. Germline CDR1 MRHNA, CDR2 SNTAGT. V lost 5 bases and J 5 bases, leaving 10 bases between the germline ends. CDR3 sequence: CASSRDFNNEQFF. The CDR3, as DNA: TGTGCCAGCAGTCGGGACTTTAACAATGAGCAGTTCTTC.

The chain is built from TRBV7-8 and TRBJ2-4, with TRBD1 identical over 7 bases. CDR1 SGHVS and CDR2 FQNEAQ come from the germline V gene. J was trimmed by 6 bases and V by 5 bases; bases with no gene match: 13. The CDR3 spans 16 residues. Here the CDR3 reads CASSPPQGDLGNIQYF. The CDR3 DNA follows: TGTGCCAGCAGCCCCCCTCAGGGGGACCTGGGAAACATTCAGTACTTC.

This clonotype was observed many times. This rearrangement joins TRBV6-5 to TRBJ2-2, with D tentatively TRBD1 or TRBD2 (5 bases each). Trimming cost V 2 bases and J 0 bases, with 10 bases left between them. The CDR3 loop spans 16 amino acids. The V gene's germline CDR1 is MNHEY and CDR2 SVGAGI. The CDR3 protein is CASSYPGTTNTGELFF. CDR3 DNA: TGTGCCAGCAGTTACCCTGGGACGACGAACACCGGGGAGCTGTTTTTT.

This clonotype was detected ten times or more. The chain is built from TRBV4-2 and TRBJ2-7, with unresolved D. This CDR3 region has 13 residues. Germline CDR1 and CDR2: LGHNA and YNFKEQ. V dropped 1 base and J dropped 4 bases, with 8 bases sitting between them. The CDR3 nucleotides read TGTGCCAGCAGCCAAGCGGTCCAATACGAGCAGTACTTC. This sequence encodes CASSQAVQYEQYF.

This clonotype was counted ten times or more. This sequence joins TRBV7-2 and TRBJ2-4; possible D gene TRBD2, 7 bases. There are 14 residues in the CDR3. Germline V gene lookup returns CDR1 SGHTA and CDR2 FQGNSA. V lost 0 bases and J 9 bases, leaving 12 bases between the germline ends. CDR3 sequence (DNA): TGTGCCAGCAGCTTAGCGGGGGGGCCGTTCATTCAGTACTTC. Its translation is CASSLAGGPFIQYF. The variable domain in full, with the rest retrieved from reference TRBV7-2 and TRBJ2-4, is GAGVSQSPSNKVTEKGKDVELRCDPISGHTALYWYRQSLGQGLEFLIYFQGNSAPDKSGLPSDRFSAERTGGSVSTLTIQRTQQEDSAVYLCASSLAGGPFIQYFGAGTRLSVL.

V gene TRBV29-1 combines with J gene TRBJ2-5; D tentatively fits TRBD1 or TRBD2 (5 bases each). The V and J ends lost 7 bases and 5 bases respectively, with 26 bases between them. The germline gives CDR1 SQVTM, CDR2 ANQGSEA. CDR3 size: 16 residues. CDR3 region: CSGNDVRGDHRETQYF. The CDR3 coding sequence is TGCAGCGGAAATGACGTTAGAGGGGACCACCGGGAGACCCAGTACTTC.

This clonotype was picked up many times. The V and J genes are TRBV5-1 and TRBJ1-2, with TRBD1 matching over 8 bases. CDR3 length equals 14 residues. Unmatched junction bases numbered 5, after V lost 4 bases and J lost 3 bases. The germline gives CDR1 SGHRS, CDR2 YFSETQ. The CDR3 DNA sequence: TGCGCCAGCAGCCCAGGACAGGGAGACTATGGCTACACCTTC. It is translated as CASSPGQGDYGYTF.

The genes are TRBV7-2 and TRBJ1-5; no definite D call. CDR1 and CDR2 (germline): SGHTA, FQGNSA. V lost 2 bases and J 7 bases, leaving 9 bases between the germline ends. The CDR3 loop spans 13 amino acids. CDR3 region: CASSLSFGQPQHF. The DNA for the CDR3 is TGTGCCAGCAGCTTATCGTTCGGGCAGCCCCAGCATTTT. The variable domain in full, completed from reference TRBV7-2 and TRBJ1-5, reads GAGVSQSPSNKVTEKGKDVELRCDPISGHTALYWYRQSLGQGLEFLIYFQGNSAPDKSGLPSDRFSAERTGGSVSTLTIQRTQQEDSAVYLCASSLSFGQPQHFGDGTRLSIL.

This clonotype was seen many times. The chain couples TRBV7-6 to TRBJ2-3; 10 bases line up with TRBD2. Germline CDR1 and CDR2: SGHVS and FNYEAQ. The CDR3 totals 15 residues. The V gene end was trimmed by 1 base and the J gene end by 4 bases; junction bases not matched to a gene: 2. The CDR3 reads CASSLVAGGPDTQYF. The CDR3 nucleotides are TGTGCCAGCAGCTTAGTAGCGGGGGGCCCAGATACGCAGTATTTT.

The sample holds a few counts of this clonotype. The rearrangement joins TRBV7-2 to TRBJ1-1, with D unresolved. The CDR3 has 15 residues. CDR1 and CDR2 from the germline V gene are SGHTA and FQGNSA. Between the trimmed V and J ends, which lost 2 bases and 10 bases, there was a span of 20 bases. CDR3 in DNA: TGTGCCAGCAGCTTAAACGCGGCCGACGGCATGCGAGCTTTCTTT. Protein product: CASSLNAADGMRAFF.

The table lists this clonotype with many counts. J is TRBJ2-7 and V is TRBV12-5; weak D call: TRBD1 (6 bases). This CDR3 has 14 residues. V was trimmed by 5 bases and J by 6 bases, leaving 17 bases between them. Looked up from germline, CDR1 is LGHNT and CDR2 is FRNRAP. CDR3 in DNA: TGTGCTAGTGGTGCCGGGACACTACCTGGCGAGCAGTACTTC. It encodes CASGAGTLPGEQYF.

This clonotype was counted at least ten times. CDR3 nucleotides: TGTGCCAGCAGCTTAGCGGGGAGAAGCACAGATACGCAGTATTTT. Protein product: CASSLAGRSTDTQYF. The chain is built from TRBV7-2 and TRBJ2-3; a weak D match, TRBD2 (5 bases). The V gene's germline CDR1 is SGHTA and CDR2 FQGNSA. V lost 0 bases and J 0 bases, leaving 7 bases between the germline ends. This CDR3 comprises 15 residues.

In this sample, this clonotype turned up a few times. This chain uses TRBV28 with TRBJ1-5; 7 bases map to TRBD1. Germline V CDR1 and CDR2: MDHEN, SYDVKM. The CDR3 is 15 residues long. V lost 5 bases to trimming and J lost 6 bases; unmatched junction nucleotides: 10. CDR3 nucleotide sequence: TGTGCCAGCAGTAAGCAGGGGGGGCGAGGTCAGCCCCAGCATTTT. Its translation: CASSKQGGRGQPQHF. Drawing the rest from reference TRBV28 and TRBJ1-5, the complete variable domain is DVKVTQSSRYLVKRTGEKVFLECVQDMDHENMFWYRQDPGLGLRLIYFSYDVKMKEKGDIPEGYSVSREKKERFSLILESASTNQTSMYLCASSKQGGRGQPQHFGDGTRLSIL.

This clonotype appeared a few times. The rearrangement uses TRBV7-2 and TRBJ2-5, with D tentatively TRBD1 (7 bases). V was cut by 5 bases and J by 5 bases, with 18 bases left in between. Germline values: CDR1 SGHTA, CDR2 FQGNSA. The CDR3 contains 15 residues. DNA for the CDR3: TGTGCCAGCAGCCTCAGAGGAGGGGGCGGCGAGACCCAGTACTTC. Amino acid sequence: CASSLRGGGGETQYF.

This clonotype has at least ten counts. This chain's CDR3 is CSAREYGGSTDTQYF. The CDR3 DNA reads TGCAGTGCTAGAGAGTACGGCGGGAGCACAGATACGCAGTATTTT. The chain uses TRBV20-1 and TRBJ2-3; tentatively, D is TRBD2 (5 bases). V dropped 0 bases and J dropped 0 bases, with 10 bases sitting between them. The CDR3 loop spans 15 amino acids. CDR1 DFQATT and CDR2 SNEGSKA come from the germline V gene (reference sequence).

By share of the sample, this clonotype is medium-sized. V usage is TRBV29-1 and J usage is TRBJ2-7, with D possibly TRBD2 on 6 matching bases. Germline V gene lookup returns CDR1 SQVTM and CDR2 ANQGSEA. The length of the CDR3 is 14 residues. Between the trimmed V and J ends, which lost 4 bases and 5 bases, there was a span of 18 bases. The CDR3 DNA is TGCAGCGTTGGGACAAAGGGCGGGGTCGACGAGCAGTACTTC. The encoded protein is CSVGTKGGVDEQYF.

This clonotype was counted many times. The gene calls are TRBV28 and TRBJ2-7; the D is unclear. Trimming removed 4 bases from V and 4 bases from J, with 23 bases in between. The CDR3 consists of 17 residues. Germline V gene data show CDR1 as MDHEN and CDR2 as SYDVKM. The CDR3: CASSSPILPASRYEQYF. The CDR3 coding sequence is TGTGCCAGCAGTTCCCCTATCCTGCCGGCAAGTCGATACGAGCAGTACTTC.

This clonotype was observed a few times. This could be a read error, since a much larger clone is one nucleotide away. The rearrangement links TRBV20-1 to TRBJ2-3; D gene uncertain. Germline CDR1 and CDR2: DFQATT and SNEGSKA (reference sequence). The CDR3 covers 11 residues. CDR3 DNA sequence: TGCAGTGCTGATACAACAGATACGCGGTATTTT. The encoded protein is CSADTTDTRYF.

This clonotype was detected many times. This rearrangement joins TRBV7-8 to TRBJ2-7, with D perhaps TRBD2 (5 bases). V was clipped by 5 bases and J by 3 bases, with 8 bases between them. The germline V gene encodes CDR1 SGHVS and CDR2 FQNEAQ. This CDR3 region has 12 residues. CDR3 residues: CASSHTSYEQYF. Written as DNA, the CDR3 is TGTGCCAGCAGCCATACTAGCTACGAGCAGTACTTC. Full variable domain (missing parts from reference TRBV7-8 and TRBJ2-7): GAGVSQSPRYKVAKRGQDVALRCDPISGHVSLFWYQQALGQGPEFLTYFQNEAQLDKSGLPSDRFFAERPEGSVSTLKIQRTQQEDSAVYLCASSHTSYEQYFGPGTRLTVT.

In this sample, this clonotype turned up many times. CDR3 in DNA: TGTGCCAGCAGCTGGTCGGGACAGTCCTACGAGCAGTACTTC. Translation gives CASSWSGQSYEQYF. This chain links TRBV11-2 with TRBJ2-7, with TRBD1 matching over 7 bases. The ends lost 4 bases at V and 1 base at J; junction bases unmatched: 4. Germline CDR1 reads SGHAT; CDR2 reads FQNNGV. This CDR3 region has 14 residues. The full variable domain, with the rest looked up from reference TRBV11-2 and TRBJ2-7, is EAGVAQSPRYKIIEKRQSVAFWCNPISGHATLYWYQQILGQGPKLLIQFQNNGVVDDSQLPKDRFSAERLKGVDSTLKIQPAKLEDSAVYLCASSWSGQSYEQYFGPGTRLTVT.

This chain uses TRBV24-1 with TRBJ1-2; D gene unclear. The CDR3 extends over 14 amino acids. Trimming took off 1 base at V and 1 base at J, with 6 bases between the two ends. Germline V gene data show CDR1 as KGHDR and CDR2 as SFDVKD. Written as DNA, the CDR3 is TGTGCCACCAGTGATTTCACAATTAACTATGGCTACACCTTC. Translating it yields CATSDFTINYGYTF.

This clonotype has at least ten counts. The chain carries TRBV5-1 and TRBJ2-2, with a possible D match to TRBD1 (6 bases). The V and J ends lost 1 base and 8 bases respectively, with 12 bases between them. Germline CDR1 is SGHRS and CDR2 is YFSETQ. The CDR3 length is 14 residues. The CDR3 DNA reads as TGCGCCAGCAGCTTGAACAGGGAAATTGGGGAGCTGTTTTTT. Protein sequence: CASSLNREIGELFF.